The sequence of this T cell receptor beta chain was determined in a study of early T cells in non-severe SARS-CoV-2 infection. The table lists this clonotype with many counts. The target antigen is unknown. TCRdb used MiXCR to reprocess the 5' RACE reads, holding one entry per CDR3 protein. The repertoire holds fewer than 65,000 distinct CDR3 sequences, with about 7.7% as singletons. Germline V gene sequence: CDR1 WSHSY, CDR2 SAAADI. This CDR3 is built from 15 residues. Trimming pared 2 bases from V and 6 bases from J, leaving 13 bases between. Findings of the study overall: Anti-spike CD8 responses were favored by VDJdb matching, which missed private and CD4 specificities.

V is TRBV10-2 and J is TRBJ2-2, with a weak D call TRBD1 (6 bases). This sample comprised whole blood, obtained at baseline. The sequence derives from an adult who was a healthcare worker with PCR-confirmed SARS-CoV-2 infection or an uninfected control (not recorded which). The DNA for the CDR3 is TGCGCCAGCAGTGAGACAGGGACCCCGCCCGGGGAGCTGTTTTTT. This codes for CASSETGTPPGELFF.